These 6 T cell receptor beta chains originate from one sample sequenced in a study of control samples from healthy donors and cancer patients. Method: immunoSEQ multiplex PCR; TCRdb's copy keeps in-frame clones and lacks some. Among 100,000 to 150,000 clones listed, around nine tenths were seen once. The sequenced material came from blood. Source of these receptors: a man between 18 and 35 years old in good health.

This clone showed up just once. The rearrangement uses TRBV4-2 and TRBJ2-2; D unclear. From germline, CDR1 is LGHNA and CDR2 YNFKEQ. The CDR3 runs to 15 residues. The germline V and J ends were trimmed by 2 bases and 3 bases, with 10 bases remaining between them. CDR3 DNA: TGTGCCAGCAGCCAATCAGACATTTACACCGGGGAGCTGTTTTTT. Its translation is CASSQSDIYTGELFF.

This clone was seen just once. This chain uses TRBV7-9 with TRBJ1-1; possibly TRBD1 for D (6 bases). The V gene lost 4 bases and the J gene lost 1 base, with 25 bases spanning the gap. Per germline, CDR1 SEHNR and CDR2 FQNEAQ (reference sequence). CDR3 length equals 19 residues. The CDR3: CASSYRAGGGGYRNTEAFF. The CDR3 nucleotides are TGTGCCAGCAGCTACCGGGCGGGGGGCGGAGGATATCGGAACACTGAAGCTTTCTTT. Variable domain in full (rest from reference TRBV7-9 and TRBJ1-1): DTGVSQNPRHKITKRGQNVTFRCDPISEHNRLYWYRQTLGQGPEFLTYFQNEAQLEKSRLLSDRFSAERPKGSFSTLEIQRTEQGDSAMYLCASSYRAGGGGYRNTEAFFGQGTRLTVV.

CDR3 sequence (DNA): TGTGCCTGGACAAATACCTACCCTTACAATGAGCAGTTCTTC. It is translated as CAWTNTYPYNEQFF. The chain uses TRBV30 and TRBJ2-1; D ambiguous. Germline loops: CDR1 GTSNPN, CDR2 SVGIG (reference sequence). There are 14 residues in the CDR3. The ends were cut back, 4 bases at V and 4 bases at J, with 14 bases in the middle.

This sequence joins TRBV5-1 and TRBJ1-4; 9 positions match TRBD1. Trimming removed 5 bases from V and 5 bases from J; junction bases left unmatched: 7. The CDR3 consists of 15 residues. Germline-derived CDR1 and CDR2 are SGHRS and YFSETQ. This CDR3 reads CASSQGGTGNEKLFF. CDR3 bases: TGCGCCAGCAGTCAGGGAGGGACAGGGAATGAAAAACTGTTTTTT.

The CDR3 loop reads CASSPDKPGELFF. Written as DNA, the CDR3 is TGTGCCAGTAGTCCGGACAAACCCGGGGAGCTGTTTTTT. This sequence joins TRBV19 and TRBJ2-2, with D tentatively TRBD1 (5 bases). Trimming took off 5 bases at V and 6 bases at J, with 10 bases between the two ends. Per germline, CDR1 LNHDA and CDR2 SQIVND (reference sequence). This CDR3 is 13 amino acids long.

The chain is built from TRBV11-2 and TRBJ2-1, with TRBD1 matching 8 bases. Germline values: CDR1 SGHAT, CDR2 FQNNGV. This CDR3 has 14 residues. Trimming at V came to 1 base and at J to 6 bases, leaving 2 bases not matched to a gene. The CDR3 DNA reads TGTGCCAGCAGCTTAGGGACAGGGCCCAATGAGCAGTTCTTC. Protein sequence: CASSLGTGPNEQFF.